This T cell receptor beta chain was retrieved from a study of T-cell reconstitution after alpha-beta-depleted transplantation in children. Unique molecular identifiers were used in preparing the TCRbeta library. MiXCR, applied by TCRdb to the PCR reads, yields one record per CDR3 protein. The sample includes around 490,000 distinct CDR3 sequences, about an eighth of them seen just once. Many counts were recorded for this clonotype. The CDR3 has 18 residues. The germline CDR1 and CDR2 sequences are PRHDT and FYEKMQ (reference sequence). The V segment lost 4 bases and the J segment 6 bases; nucleotides outside the gene matches: 17.

The chain joins TRBV13 to TRBJ2-1, with 8 nucleotides matching TRBD2. The sample in question was PBMCs, mostly from graft donor cells, obtained 180 days after TCRalphabeta/CD19-depleted stem cell transplant. The clonotype comes from a female patient under 10 years old who had a stem cell transplant for aplastic anemia, so the T cells may come from the graft donor. Here the CDR3 DNA reads TGTGCCAGCAGCTCTCGCGACGGACTAGCTCTTCGGGGCAATGAGCAGTTCTTC. Translation: CASSSRDGLALRGNEQFF.